This T cell receptor (beta chain) was captured in a study of T-cell memory formation after mild COVID-19. Background on the study: TCR clusters were mostly donor specific. General observations from the study: The pre-infection memory compartment contained some responding clones, suggesting cross-reactive memory joined. Chiefly within CM and EM were the contracting CD4+ clones; CD8+ ones were within EMRA.

5'RACE with constant-segment primers yielded barcoded, UMI-tagged TCR alpha and TCR beta cDNA libraries. In TCRdb, the 5' RACE reads were re-called with MiXCR into one record per CDR3 protein. The data contain tens of thousands of distinct CDR3 sequences, 6.1% of them singletons. From germline, CDR1 is LNHNV and CDR2 YYDKDF (reference sequence). The CDR3 contains 15 residues. V lost 5 bases, J lost 9 bases, and 6 bases stayed unmatched. Comment on this clonotype: Its antigen is as yet unknown.

Input material: PBMCs or a T cell subset sorted from them (not recorded which). This receptor was obtained from an adult who had mild COVID-19 (a few samples of this study predate the infection). Cell type and time point are not known. J is TRBJ1-6 and V is TRBV15; 11 bases are a match to TRBD1. The CDR3 nucleotides read TGTGCCACCAGCGGGCCCGGGACAGGGGGTTCACCCCTCCACTTT. This sequence encodes CATSGPGTGGSPLHF.